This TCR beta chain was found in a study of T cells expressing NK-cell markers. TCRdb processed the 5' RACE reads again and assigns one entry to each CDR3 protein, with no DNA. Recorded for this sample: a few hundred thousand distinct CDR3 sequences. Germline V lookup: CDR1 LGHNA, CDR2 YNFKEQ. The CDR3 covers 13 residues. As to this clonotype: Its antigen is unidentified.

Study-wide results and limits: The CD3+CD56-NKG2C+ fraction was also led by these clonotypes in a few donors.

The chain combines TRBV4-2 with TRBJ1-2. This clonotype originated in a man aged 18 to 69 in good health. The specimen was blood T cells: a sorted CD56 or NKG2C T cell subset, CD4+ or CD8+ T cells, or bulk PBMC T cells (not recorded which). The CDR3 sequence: CASSPRDFGGYTF.